Listed below are T cell receptor beta chains from one sample, sequenced in a study of regulatory T cells in long-lasting Graves disease. TCRdb passed the multiplex PCR reads through MiXCR, listing each CDR3 protein once. Of about 560,000 distinct CDR3 sequences listed, about 16% were seen once; the top ten hold 12%. These records were also assigned to another study, of T cells in Graves' hyperthyroidism and ophthalmopathy.

The specimen comprised peripheral blood mononuclear cells (PBMCs), sampled at new diagnosis, from a patient treated with antithyroid drugs. Receptor source: a man between 18 and 35 years old with Graves disease. Both conserved end residues are part of each CDR3.

v_call,cdr3_aa
TRBV2,CASSELEGSYEQYF
TRBV11-1,CASSTEAIQETQYF
TRBV20-1,CSAALSDYTEAFF
TRBV7-2,CASSLIRGSNQPQHF
TRBV20-1,CSASPIGYGYTF
TRBV28,CASSLARAGGRDTQYF
TRBV27,CASTSGALGITGELFF
TRBV25-1,CASSEWTGGSGNTIYF
TRBV6-1,CAGGLAGSTDTQYF
TRBV4-1,CASSQISSGGYNEQFF
TRBV27,CASSPTGFGYTF
TRBV2,CASNAGRGPNEQYF
TRBV7-9,CASSPPPAGGGEQYF
TRBV6-2/TRBV6-3,CASRTGANYGYTF
TRBV20-1,CSAMGVAGYEQYF
TRBV30,CAWSGLRRTFQLPEAFF
TRBV30,CAWGSGRSSYEQYF
TRBV28,CASSNRTGLAQTSGNEQFF
TRBV29-1,CSVDLDGWTQYF
TRBV13,CASSSRTGGFDEQYF
TRBV20-1,CSGPSGVGNEQFF
TRBV12-3/TRBV12-4,CASSTNDRPEQFF
TRBV12-3/TRBV12-4,CASRSAVVGNQPQHF
TRBV7-3,CASSLSGTGDRTGELFF
TRBV20-1,CSARAGQDTDTQYF
TRBV27,CASRFSGSSTDTQYF
TRBV30,CAWSLQGTEAFF
TRBV4-1,CASSQEGEGRPNEKLFF
TRBV4-2,CASRGGAEADTQYF
TRBV9,CASSVDAESTDTQYF
TRBV5-5,CASSLAPLEQFF
TRBV27,CASRRQGATYEQYF
TRBV11-1,CASSSGTEQFF
TRBV20-1,CSARVGLRNTEAFF
TRBV6-5,CASSYRGFQETQYF
TRBV27,CASSLVTRTGGANEKLFF
TRBV6-1,CASSPTGEADTQYF
TRBV7-9,CASSHPPTLNTEAFF
TRBV10-3,CAIEASPHEQFF
TRBV10-3,CASMDTPDHNSPLHF
TRBV29-1,CSVGDRPQETQYF
TRBV12-3/TRBV12-4,CASSSGGGEQYF
TRBV6-1,CASRGGTAYSNQPQHF
TRBV11-2,CASSSKTEGGFNSEQFF
TRBV20-1,CSAIDRVSKNIQYF
TRBV2,CASKGNTGELFF
TRBV20-1,CSARLARVVDTQYF
TRBV12-5,CASGPRTSGRTGELFF
TRBV6-2/TRBV6-3,CASSSPGRSLLGANVLTF
TRBV6-2/TRBV6-3,CASRPRALNTGELFF
TRBV20-1,CSALSLAGVSYNEQFF
TRBV9,CASSDTGTTQETQYF
TRBV12-3/TRBV12-4,CASSSSSGAYEQYF